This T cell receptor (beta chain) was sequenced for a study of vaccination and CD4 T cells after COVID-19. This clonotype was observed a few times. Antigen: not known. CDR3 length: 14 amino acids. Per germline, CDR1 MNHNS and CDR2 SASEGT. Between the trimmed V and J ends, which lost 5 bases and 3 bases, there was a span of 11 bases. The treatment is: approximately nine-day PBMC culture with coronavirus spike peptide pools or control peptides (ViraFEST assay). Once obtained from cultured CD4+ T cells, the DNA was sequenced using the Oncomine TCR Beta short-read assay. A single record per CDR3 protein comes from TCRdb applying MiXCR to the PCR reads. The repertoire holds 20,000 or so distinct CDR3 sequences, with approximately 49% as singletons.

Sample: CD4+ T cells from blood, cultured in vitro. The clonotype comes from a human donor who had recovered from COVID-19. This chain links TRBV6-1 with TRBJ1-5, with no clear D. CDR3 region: CASSPVGFNQPQHF. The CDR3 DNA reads TGTGCCAGCAGTCCGGTCGGTTTCAATCAGCCCCAGCATTTT.